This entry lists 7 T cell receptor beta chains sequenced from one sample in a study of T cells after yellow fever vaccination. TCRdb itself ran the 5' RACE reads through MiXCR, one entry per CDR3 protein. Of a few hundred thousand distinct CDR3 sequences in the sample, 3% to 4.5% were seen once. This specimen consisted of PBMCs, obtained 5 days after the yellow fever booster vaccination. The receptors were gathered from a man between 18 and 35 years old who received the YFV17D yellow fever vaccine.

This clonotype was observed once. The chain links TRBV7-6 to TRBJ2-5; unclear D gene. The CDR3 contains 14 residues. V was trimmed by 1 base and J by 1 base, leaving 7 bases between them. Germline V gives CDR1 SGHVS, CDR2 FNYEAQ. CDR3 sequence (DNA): TGTGCCAGCAGCTTAGTTAAAGGCCAAGAGACCCAGTACTTC. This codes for CASSLVKGQETQYF.

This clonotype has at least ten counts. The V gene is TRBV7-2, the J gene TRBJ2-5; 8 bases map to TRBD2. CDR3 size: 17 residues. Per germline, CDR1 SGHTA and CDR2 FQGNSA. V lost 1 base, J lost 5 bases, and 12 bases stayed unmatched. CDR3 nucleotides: TGTGCCAGCAGCTTAGGGGTGGCGGGGGGCCTTTCTGAGACCCAGTACTTC. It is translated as CASSLGVAGGLSETQYF.

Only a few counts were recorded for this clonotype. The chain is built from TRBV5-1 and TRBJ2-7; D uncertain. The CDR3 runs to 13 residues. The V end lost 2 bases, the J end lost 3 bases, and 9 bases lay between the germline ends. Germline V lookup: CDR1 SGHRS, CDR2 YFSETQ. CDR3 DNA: TGCGCCAGCAGCTTCGGTTCAAACTACGAGCAGTACTTC. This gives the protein CASSFGSNYEQYF. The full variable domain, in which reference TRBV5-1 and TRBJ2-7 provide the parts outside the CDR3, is KAGVTQTPRYLIKTRGQQVTLSCSPISGHRSVSWYQQTPGQGLQFLFEYFSETQRNKGNFPGRFSGRQFSNSRSEMNVSTLELGDSALYLCASSFGSNYEQYFGPGTRLTVT.

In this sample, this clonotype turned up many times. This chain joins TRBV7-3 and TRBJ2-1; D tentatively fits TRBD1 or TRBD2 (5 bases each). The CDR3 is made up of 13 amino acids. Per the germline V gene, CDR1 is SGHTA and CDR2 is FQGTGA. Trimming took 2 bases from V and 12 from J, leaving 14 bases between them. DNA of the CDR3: TGTGCCAGCAGCTTAGGGGGAGCGGCTAGGCAGTTCTTC. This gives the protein CASSLGGAARQFF.

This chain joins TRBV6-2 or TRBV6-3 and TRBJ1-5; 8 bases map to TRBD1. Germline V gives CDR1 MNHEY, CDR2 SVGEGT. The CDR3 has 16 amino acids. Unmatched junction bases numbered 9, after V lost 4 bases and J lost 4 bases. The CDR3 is CASSSSRTGMNQPQHF. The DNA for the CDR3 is TGTGCCAGCAGTTCCTCACGGACAGGGATGAATCAGCCCCAGCATTTT.

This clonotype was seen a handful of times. In DNA, the CDR3 is TGCAGCGTTTTTACAGGGGGAACTGAAGCTTTCTTT. It is translated as CSVFTGGTEAFF. The chain recombines TRBV29-1 with TRBJ1-1, with TRBD1 identical over 8 bases. Germline V CDR1 and CDR2: SQVTM, ANQGSEA. J lost 5 bases, V lost 5 bases, and 4 bases had no gene match. This CDR3 has 12 residues.

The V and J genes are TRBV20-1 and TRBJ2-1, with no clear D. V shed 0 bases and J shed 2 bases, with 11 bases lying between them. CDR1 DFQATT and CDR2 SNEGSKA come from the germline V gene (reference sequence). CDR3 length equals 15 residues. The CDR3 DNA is TGCAGTGCTAGAGATCGTTTAGTGGCCTACAATGAGCAGTTCTTC. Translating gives CSARDRLVAYNEQFF.